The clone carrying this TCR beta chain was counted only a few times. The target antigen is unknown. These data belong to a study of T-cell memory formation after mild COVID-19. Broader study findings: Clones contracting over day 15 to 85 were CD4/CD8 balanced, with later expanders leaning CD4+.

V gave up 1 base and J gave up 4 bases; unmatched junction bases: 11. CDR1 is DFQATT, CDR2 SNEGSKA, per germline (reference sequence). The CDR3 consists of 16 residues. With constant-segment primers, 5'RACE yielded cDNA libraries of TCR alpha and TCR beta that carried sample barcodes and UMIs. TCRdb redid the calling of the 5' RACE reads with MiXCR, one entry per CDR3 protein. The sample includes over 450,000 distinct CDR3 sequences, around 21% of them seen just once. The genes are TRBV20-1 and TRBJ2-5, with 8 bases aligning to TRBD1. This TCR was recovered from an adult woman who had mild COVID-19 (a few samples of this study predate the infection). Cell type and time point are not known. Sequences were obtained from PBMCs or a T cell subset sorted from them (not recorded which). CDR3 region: CSARGFAGGARETQYF. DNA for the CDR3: TGCAGTGCTAGAGGGTTTGCAGGGGGCGCGCGAGAGACCCAGTACTTC.